This entry concerns a single TCR beta chain. This entry belongs to a study of T cell changes during pregnancy in multiple sclerosis. TCRdb keeps only in-frame clones here, not all; method: immunoSEQ multiplex PCR. The table has fewer than 30,000 clones, about nine tenths seen once. This CDR3 comprises 16 residues. In germline, CDR1 is MNHNS, CDR2 SASEGT. V was trimmed by 4 bases and J by 4 bases, leaving 20 bases between them. Sequencing was performed on CD8+ T cells from peripheral blood mononuclear cells, taken in the third trimester of pregnancy. This chain uses TRBV6-1 with TRBJ2-7; D might be TRBD2 (6 bases). This clonotype originated in a female donor in good health, enrolled as a control in a pregnancy study. CDR3 residues: CASSADGGSGAYEQYF. CDR3 coding DNA: TGTGCCAGCAGTGCCGATGGGGGTAGCGGAGCTTACGAGCAGTACTTC.